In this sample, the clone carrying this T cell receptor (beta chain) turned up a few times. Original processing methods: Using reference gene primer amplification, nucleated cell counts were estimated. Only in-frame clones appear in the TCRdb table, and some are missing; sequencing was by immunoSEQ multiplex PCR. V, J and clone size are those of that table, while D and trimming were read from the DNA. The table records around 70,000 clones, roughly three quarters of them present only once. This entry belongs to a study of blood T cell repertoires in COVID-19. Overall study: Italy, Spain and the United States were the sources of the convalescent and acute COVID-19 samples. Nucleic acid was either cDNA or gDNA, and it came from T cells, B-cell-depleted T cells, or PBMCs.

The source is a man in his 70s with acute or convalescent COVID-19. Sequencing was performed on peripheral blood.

CDR3 loop: CASSLAGGPETQYF. CDR3 DNA sequence: TGTGCCAGCAGTTTAGCGGGAGGGCCGGAGACCCAGTACTTC. The rearrangement joins TRBV27 to TRBJ2-5, with 9 positions matching TRBD2. The CDR3 length is 14 residues. V lost 2 bases to trimming and J lost 5 bases; unmatched junction nucleotides: 3. From germline, CDR1 is MNHEY and CDR2 SMNVEV (reference sequence).